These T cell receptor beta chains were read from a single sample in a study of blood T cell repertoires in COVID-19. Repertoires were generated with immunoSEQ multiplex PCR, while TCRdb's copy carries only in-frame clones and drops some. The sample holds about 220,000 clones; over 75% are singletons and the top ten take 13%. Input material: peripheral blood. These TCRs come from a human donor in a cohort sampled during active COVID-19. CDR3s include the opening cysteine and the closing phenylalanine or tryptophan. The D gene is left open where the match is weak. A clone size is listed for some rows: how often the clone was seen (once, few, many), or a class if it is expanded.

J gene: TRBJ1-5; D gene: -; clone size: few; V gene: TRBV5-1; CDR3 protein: CASSLDFNQPQHF; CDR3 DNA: TGCGCCAGCAGCTTGGACTTTAATCAGCCCCAGCATTTT
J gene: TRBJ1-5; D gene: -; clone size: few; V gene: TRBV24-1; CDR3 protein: CATSEGSQPQHF; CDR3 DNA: TGTGCCACCAGTGAGGGCTCTCAGCCCCAGCATTTT
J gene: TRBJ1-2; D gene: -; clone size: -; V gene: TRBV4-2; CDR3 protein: CASSQDISGYTF; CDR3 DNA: TGTGCCAGCAGCCAAGACATTTCCGGCTACACCTTC
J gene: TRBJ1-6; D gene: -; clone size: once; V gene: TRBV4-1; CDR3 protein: CASSQDLPGAYDSPLHF; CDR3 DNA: TGCGCCAGCAGCCAAGATCTCCCAGGGGCCTACGATTCACCCCTCCACTTT
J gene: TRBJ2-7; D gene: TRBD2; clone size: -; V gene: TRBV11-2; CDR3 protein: CASSTGLANYEQYF; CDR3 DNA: TGTGCCAGCAGCACTGGACTAGCGAACTACGAGCAGTACTTC
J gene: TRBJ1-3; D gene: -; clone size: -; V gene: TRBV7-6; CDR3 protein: CASSLGTRAKGNTIYF; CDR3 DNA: TGTGCCAGCAGCTTAGGGACACGGGCCAAAGGAAACACCATATATTTT
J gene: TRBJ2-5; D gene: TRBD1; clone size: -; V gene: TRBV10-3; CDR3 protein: CAISSDRGDQETQYF; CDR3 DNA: TGTGCCATCAGTTCGGACAGGGGGGATCAAGAGACCCAGTACTTC
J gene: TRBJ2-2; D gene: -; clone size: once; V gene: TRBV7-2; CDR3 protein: CASSLDGQTGELFF; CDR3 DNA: TGTGCCAGCAGCTTAGATGGTCAGACCGGGGAGCTGTTTTTT
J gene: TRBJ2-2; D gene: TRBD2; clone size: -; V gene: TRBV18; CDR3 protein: CATPLAANTGELFF; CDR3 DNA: TGTGCCACCCCACTAGCGGCGAACACCGGGGAGCTGTTTTTT
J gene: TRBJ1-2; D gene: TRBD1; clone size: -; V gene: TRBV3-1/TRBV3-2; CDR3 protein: CASSKPGQGYGYTF; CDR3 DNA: TGTGCCAGCAGTAAACCGGGACAGGGCTATGGCTACACCTTC
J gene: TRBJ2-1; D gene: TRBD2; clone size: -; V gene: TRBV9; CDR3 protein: CASSVEPSGGKDEQFF; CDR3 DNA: TGTGCCAGCAGCGTAGAACCTAGCGGGGGGAAGGATGAGCAGTTCTTC
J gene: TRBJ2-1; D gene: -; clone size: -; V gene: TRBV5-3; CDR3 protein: CARSLPRGEQFF; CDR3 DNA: TGTGCCAGAAGCTTGCCCCGCGGTGAGCAGTTCTTC
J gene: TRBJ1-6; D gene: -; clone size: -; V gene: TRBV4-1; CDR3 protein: CASSHPYRDSPLHF; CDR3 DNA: TGCGCCAGCAGCCACCCTTACAGGGATTCACCCCTCCACTTT
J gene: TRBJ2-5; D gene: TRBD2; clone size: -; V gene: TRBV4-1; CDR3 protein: CASSQESLAFGETQYF; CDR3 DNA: TGCGCCAGCAGCCAAGAATCACTAGCGTTTGGGGAGACCCAGTACTTC
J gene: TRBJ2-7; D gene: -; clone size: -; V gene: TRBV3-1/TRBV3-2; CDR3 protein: CASSRAAMREQYF; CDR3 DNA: TGTGCCAGCAGTCGTGCGGCCATGAGGGAGCAGTACTTC
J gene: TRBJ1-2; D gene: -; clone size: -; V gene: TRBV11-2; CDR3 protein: CASSPPLVSIYGYTF; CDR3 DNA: TGTGCCAGCAGCCCCCCCTTGGTCAGTATCTATGGCTACACCTTC
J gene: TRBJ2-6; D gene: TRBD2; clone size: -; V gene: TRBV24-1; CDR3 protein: CATSDPSGSTGANVLTF; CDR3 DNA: TGTGCCACCAGTGATCCTAGCGGGAGTACTGGGGCCAACGTCCTGACTTTC
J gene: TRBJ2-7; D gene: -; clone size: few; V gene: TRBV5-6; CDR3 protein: CASSLDSPYEQYF; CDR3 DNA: TGTGCCAGCAGCTTGGACAGCCCTTACGAGCAGTACTTC
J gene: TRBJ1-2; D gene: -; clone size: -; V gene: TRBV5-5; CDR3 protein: CASSLEEGRPAYTF; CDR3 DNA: TGTGCCAGCAGCTTGGAGGAGGGTCGTCCGGCCTACACCTTC
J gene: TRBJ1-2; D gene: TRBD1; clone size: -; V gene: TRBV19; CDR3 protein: CASSNRGVLNGYTF; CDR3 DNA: TGTGCCAGTAGTAACAGGGGGGTGTTGAATGGCTACACCTTC
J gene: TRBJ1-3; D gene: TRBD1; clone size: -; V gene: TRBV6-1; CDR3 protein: CASSEAGGHGNTIYF; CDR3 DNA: TGTGCCAGCAGTGAAGCAGGGGGCCACGGAAACACCATATATTTT
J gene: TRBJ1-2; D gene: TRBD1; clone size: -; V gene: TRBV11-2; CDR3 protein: CASSLSEGAPTF; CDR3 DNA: TGTGCCAGCAGCTTAAGTGAGGGGGCGCCAACCTTC
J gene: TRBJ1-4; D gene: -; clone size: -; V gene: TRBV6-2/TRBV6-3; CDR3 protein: CASSYPPGYQTAANEKLFF; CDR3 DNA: TGTGCCAGCAGTTACCCACCGGGTTACCAGACCGCTGCTAATGAAAAACTGTTTTTT
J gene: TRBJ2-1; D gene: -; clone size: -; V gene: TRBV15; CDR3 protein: CATSSSTANEQFF; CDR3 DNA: TGTGCCACCAGCAGTAGTACTGCCAATGAGCAGTTCTTC
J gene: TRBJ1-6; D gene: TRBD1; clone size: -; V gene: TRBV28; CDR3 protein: CASSYAGGYNSPLHF; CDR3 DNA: TGTGCCAGCAGTTACGCAGGGGGCTATAATTCACCCCTCCACTTT
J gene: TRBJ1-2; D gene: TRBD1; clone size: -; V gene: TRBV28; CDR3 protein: CASSAPGQGAPYGYTF; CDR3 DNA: TGTGCCAGCAGTGCTCCGGGACAGGGGGCCCCATATGGCTACACCTTC
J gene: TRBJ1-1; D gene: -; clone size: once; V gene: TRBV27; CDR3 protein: CASSLKGQNTEAFF; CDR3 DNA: TGTGCCAGCAGTTTAAAGGGACAGAACACTGAAGCTTTCTTT
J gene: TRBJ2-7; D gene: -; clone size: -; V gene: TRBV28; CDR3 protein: CASSTAKTYEQYF; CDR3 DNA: TGTGCCAGCTCCACCGCCAAGACTTACGAGCAGTACTTC
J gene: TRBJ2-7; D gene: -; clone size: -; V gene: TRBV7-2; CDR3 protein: CASSPRDEQYF; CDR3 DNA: TGTGCCAGCAGCCCGAGGGACGAGCAGTACTTC
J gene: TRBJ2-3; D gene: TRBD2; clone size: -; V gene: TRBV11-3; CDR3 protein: CASSFRGGGSTDTQYF; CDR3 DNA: TGTGCCAGCAGCTTTCGGGGCGGGGGTAGCACAGATACGCAGTATTTT
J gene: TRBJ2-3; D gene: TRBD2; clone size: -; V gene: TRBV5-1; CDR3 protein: CASTASSGGFTDTQYF; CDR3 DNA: TGCGCCAGCACAGCTTCTAGCGGGGGTTTCACAGATACGCAGTATTTT
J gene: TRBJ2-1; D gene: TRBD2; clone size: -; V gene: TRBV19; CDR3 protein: CASSITSGGQNEQFF; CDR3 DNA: TGTGCCAGTAGTATAACTAGCGGGGGGCAAAATGAGCAGTTCTTC
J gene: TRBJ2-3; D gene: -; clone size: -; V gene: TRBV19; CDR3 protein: CASSISVDTQYF; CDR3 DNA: TGTGCCAGTAGTATTTCTGTGGATACGCAGTATTTT
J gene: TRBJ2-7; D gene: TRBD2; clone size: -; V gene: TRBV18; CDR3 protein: CASSESGSGEQYF; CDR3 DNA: TGTGCCAGCTCAGAAAGCGGGAGCGGGGAGCAGTACTTC
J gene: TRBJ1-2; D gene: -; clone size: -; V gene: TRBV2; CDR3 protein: CASSQDSSYGYTF; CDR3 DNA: TGTGCCAGCAGCCAGGACAGCTCCTATGGCTACACCTTC
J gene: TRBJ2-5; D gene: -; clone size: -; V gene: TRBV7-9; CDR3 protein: CASTEGGAQETQYF; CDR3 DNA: TGTGCCAGCACAGAAGGGGGGGCCCAAGAGACCCAGTACTTC
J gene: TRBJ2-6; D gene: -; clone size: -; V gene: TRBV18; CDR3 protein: CASSQETAISGANVLTF; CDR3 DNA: TGTGCCAGCTCACAAGAGACAGCGATCTCTGGGGCCAACGTCCTGACTTTC
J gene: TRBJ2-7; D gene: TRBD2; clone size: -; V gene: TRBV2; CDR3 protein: CASSPMGGFSYEQYF; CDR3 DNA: TGTGCCAGCAGTCCCATGGGGGGGTTCTCCTACGAGCAGTACTTC
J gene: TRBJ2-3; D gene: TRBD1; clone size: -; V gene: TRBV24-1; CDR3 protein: CATSDTGGRTDTQYF; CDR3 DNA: TGTGCCACCAGTGATACAGGGGGGAGGACAGATACGCAGTATTTT
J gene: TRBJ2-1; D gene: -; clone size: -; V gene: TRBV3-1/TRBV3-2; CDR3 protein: CASSFSTRSNEQFF; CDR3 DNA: TGTGCCAGCAGCTTTTCGACTAGGTCCAATGAGCAGTTCTTC
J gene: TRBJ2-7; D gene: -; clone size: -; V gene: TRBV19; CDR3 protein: CASKVGTGPYEQYF; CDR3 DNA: TGTGCCAGTAAAGTAGGTACAGGTCCCTACGAGCAGTACTTC
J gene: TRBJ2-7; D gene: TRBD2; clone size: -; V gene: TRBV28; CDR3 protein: CASSFVAGELEQYF; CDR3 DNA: TGTGCCAGCAGTTTCGTAGCGGGAGAGTTGGAGCAGTACTTC
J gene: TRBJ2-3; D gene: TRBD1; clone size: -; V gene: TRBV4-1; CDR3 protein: CASSQGQEGDTQYF; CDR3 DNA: TGCGCCAGCAGCCAGGGACAGGAAGGAGATACGCAGTATTTT
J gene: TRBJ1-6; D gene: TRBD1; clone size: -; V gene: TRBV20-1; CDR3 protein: CSASQGESSYNSPLHF; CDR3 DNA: TGCAGTGCTAGTCAGGGGGAGAGCTCCTATAATTCACCCCTCCACTTT
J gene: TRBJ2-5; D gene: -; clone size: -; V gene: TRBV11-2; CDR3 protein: CASRPNLGLTGETQYF; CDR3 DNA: TGTGCCAGCAGACCAAACCTCGGACTCACGGGGGAGACCCAGTACTTC
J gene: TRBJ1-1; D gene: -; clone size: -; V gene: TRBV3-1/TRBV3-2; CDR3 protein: CASSQFGGEAFF; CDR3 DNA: TGTGCCAGCAGCCAATTTGGCGGTGAAGCTTTCTTT
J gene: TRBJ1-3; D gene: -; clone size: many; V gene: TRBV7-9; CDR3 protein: CASSSGNTIYF; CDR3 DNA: TGTGCCAGCAGCTCGGGAAACACCATATATTTT
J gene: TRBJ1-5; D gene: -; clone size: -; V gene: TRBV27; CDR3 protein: CASPGKAGRGYSNQPQHF; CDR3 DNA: TGTGCCAGCCCCGGAAAGGCAGGGAGGGGTTATAGCAATCAGCCCCAGCATTTT
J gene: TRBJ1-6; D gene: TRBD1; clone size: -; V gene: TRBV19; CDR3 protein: CASSEQGAYNSPLHF; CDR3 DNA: TGTGCCAGTAGCGAACAGGGGGCCTATAATTCACCCCTCCACTTT
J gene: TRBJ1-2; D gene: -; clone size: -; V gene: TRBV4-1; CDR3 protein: CASSPGGAGYTF; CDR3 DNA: TGCGCCAGCAGCCCCGGAGGGGCTGGCTACACCTTC
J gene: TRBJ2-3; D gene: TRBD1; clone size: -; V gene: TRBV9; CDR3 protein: CASSARQGTTDTQYF; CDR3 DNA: TGTGCCAGCAGCGCAAGACAGGGTACGACAGATACGCAGTATTTT
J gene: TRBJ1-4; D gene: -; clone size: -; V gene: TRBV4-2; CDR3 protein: CASSQDRVKDEKLFF; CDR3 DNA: TGTGCCAGCAGCCAAGATCGGGTTAAAGATGAAAAACTGTTTTTT
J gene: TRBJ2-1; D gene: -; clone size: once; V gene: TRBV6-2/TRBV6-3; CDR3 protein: CASSNPGRDNEQFF; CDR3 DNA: TGTGCCAGCAGTAATCCTGGGCGGGACAATGAGCAGTTCTTC
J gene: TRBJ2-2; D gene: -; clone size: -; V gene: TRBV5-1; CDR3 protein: CASSLAVGTLNTGELFF; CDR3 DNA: TGCGCCAGCAGCTTGGCGGTGGGGACTCTGAACACCGGGGAGCTGTTTTTT